The 26 T cell receptor beta chains below come from one sample, sequenced in a study of blood T cell repertoires in COVID-19. The method was immunoSEQ multiplex PCR; TCRdb's version includes in-frame clones alone and lacks a portion of them. The sample has just over 150,000 clones, 85% to 95% seen once. The specimen sequenced was peripheral blood. The source is a woman aged 50 to 60 with acute or convalescent COVID-19.

J is TRBJ2-7 and V is TRBV28, with a possible D match to TRBD2 (6 bases). The germline gives CDR1 MDHEN, CDR2 SYDVKM. Trimming shortened V by 6 bases and J by 2 bases, and 20 bases separated the two germline ends. The CDR3 length is 16 residues. CDR3: CASRPIGTSMPYEQYF. Written as DNA, the CDR3 is TGTGCCAGCAGGCCGATTGGTACTAGCATGCCCTACGAGCAGTACTTC.

The chain is built from TRBV19 and TRBJ1-5; TRBD1 matches 9 bases. Germline CDR1 and CDR2: LNHDA and SQIVND (reference sequence). The CDR3 totals 13 residues. V gave up 8 bases and J gave up 7 bases; unmatched junction bases: 6. The CDR3 here is CASGGTGRQPQHF. DNA for the CDR3: TGTGCCAGTGGGGGGACAGGGCGACAGCCCCAGCATTTT.

The rearrangement links TRBV30 to TRBJ2-1, with D possibly TRBD2 on 5 matching bases. The CDR3 length is 15 residues. CDR1 is GTSNPN and CDR2 is SVGIG in the germline V gene (reference sequence). Trimming cost V 5 bases and J 2 bases, with 16 bases left between them. Here the CDR3 reads CAWANGLVTYNEQFF. DNA of the CDR3: TGTGCCTGGGCAAATGGACTGGTCACCTACAATGAGCAGTTCTTC.

The J gene is TRBJ2-3, the V gene TRBV4-2; 13 nucleotides align to TRBD2. This CDR3 contains 16 residues. Germline V lookup: CDR1 LGHNA, CDR2 YNFKEQ. V lost 4 bases, J lost 2 bases, and 3 bases stayed unmatched. CDR3 in amino acids: CASSLGTSGTTDTQYF. The DNA for the CDR3 is TGTGCCAGCAGCCTCGGGACTAGCGGGACCACAGATACGCAGTATTTT.

The genes are TRBV2 and TRBJ1-3; maybe TRBD1 (5 bases). The CDR3 length is 15 residues. Per the germline V gene, CDR1 is SNHLY and CDR2 is FYNNEI. Trimming removed 7 bases from V and 2 bases from J, with 15 bases in between. In nucleotides, the CDR3 is TGTGCCAGCATCATTGGGTCCAGGGCTGGAAACACCATATATTTT. This codes for CASIIGSRAGNTIYF.

The V gene is TRBV27, the J gene TRBJ1-2; TRBD1 aligns across 8 bases. CDR1 is MNHEY and CDR2 is SMNVEV in the germline V gene (reference sequence). V lost 6 bases, J lost 5 bases, and 8 bases stayed unmatched. The CDR3 consists of 14 residues. The CDR3 protein is CASRPLGQGYGYTF. The DNA of the CDR3 is TGTGCCAGCAGGCCTCTTGGACAGGGTTATGGCTACACCTTC.

This chain uses TRBV7-3 with TRBJ2-3; D is ambiguous. Germline values: CDR1 SGHTA, CDR2 FQGTGA. This CDR3 contains 14 residues. V was cut by 4 bases and J by 5 bases, with 13 bases left in between. This CDR3 reads CASSSLGTGDTQYF. CDR3 DNA sequence: TGTGCCAGCAGCTCCTTGGGTACGGGAGATACGCAGTATTTT.

The gene calls are TRBV6-5 and TRBJ2-1; D unresolved. The V gene lost 5 bases and the J gene lost 6 bases, with 8 bases spanning the gap. Germline CDR1 MNHEY, CDR2 SVGAGI. The CDR3 is 12 amino acids. The CDR3 sequence is CASSPSVNEQFF. The CDR3 DNA is TGTGCCAGCAGTCCCTCGGTCAATGAGCAGTTCTTC.

The V call is TRBV5-1, the J call TRBJ2-7; D gene unclear. V was trimmed by 3 bases and J by 0 bases, leaving 7 bases between them. Germline CDR1 SGHRS, CDR2 YFSETQ. The CDR3 totals 13 residues. In DNA form, the CDR3 reads TGCGCCAGCAGCTCCGGTGGCTCCTACGAGCAGTACTTC. This sequence encodes CASSSGGSYEQYF.

The CDR3 sequence: CAVTRGAGGDGGYTF. The CDR3 nucleotides read TGTGCCGTCACCCGGGGGGCAGGGGGCGACGGGGGCTACACCTTC. This chain uses TRBV30 with TRBJ1-2; 8 bases are shared with TRBD1. J was trimmed by 8 bases and V by 8 bases; bases with no gene match: 19. Per germline, CDR1 GTSNPN and CDR2 SVGIG (reference sequence). The CDR3 sequence is 15 residues long.

The CDR3 DNA follows: TGTGCCAGCAGCGCTGACAGGGGGCAGGGTTCACCCCTCCACTTT. Encoded protein: CASSADRGQGSPLHF. This chain joins TRBV7-9 and TRBJ1-6; TRBD1 aligns across 10 bases. Germline V gene sequence: CDR1 SEHNR, CDR2 FQNEAQ (reference sequence). V lost 5 bases to trimming and J lost 9 bases; unmatched junction nucleotides: 7. The CDR3 has 15 residues.

Concerning this clone: Other DNA sequences within the sample encode an identical CDR3. This chain links TRBV18 with TRBJ1-2, with D perhaps matching TRBD1 (5 bases). Germline-derived CDR1 and CDR2 are KGHSH and LQKENI. CDR3 length: 12 amino acids. The V gene lost 0 bases and the J gene lost 8 bases, with 7 bases spanning the gap. The CDR3 coding sequence is TGTGCCAGCTCACCACCGGGGGGAGGCTACACCTTC. Its translation is CASSPPGGGYTF.

In this sample, this clone turned up once. V is TRBV20-1 and J is TRBJ2-7; D not certain. In germline, CDR1 is DFQATT, CDR2 SNEGSKA (reference sequence). The V end lost 3 bases, the J end lost 2 bases, and 11 bases lay between the germline ends. CDR3 size: 13 residues. CDR3: CSASRNRPYEQYF. As DNA, the CDR3 is TGCAGTGCTAGTCGGAACAGACCCTACGAGCAGTACTTC.

The chain carries TRBV6-2 or TRBV6-3 and TRBJ1-2; D ambiguous. The CDR3 consists of 13 residues. The V gene lost 2 bases and the J gene lost 1 base, with 5 bases spanning the gap. Germline V gives CDR1 MNHEY, CDR2 SVGEGT. The CDR3 spells CASSYNSNYGYTF. CDR3 bases: TGTGCCAGCAGTTACAACAGTAACTATGGCTACACCTTC.

This clone has only a few counts. The rearrangement uses TRBV14 and TRBJ1-6, with D possibly TRBD1 on 6 matching bases. This CDR3 is built from 15 residues. Per germline, CDR1 SGHDN and CDR2 FVKESK. V dropped 1 base and J dropped 10 bases, with 14 bases sitting between them. This CDR3 reads CASSQAGGARSPLHF. CDR3 DNA sequence: TGTGCCAGCAGCCAAGCGGGGGGGGCGCGGTCACCCCTCCACTTT.

The chain uses TRBV18 and TRBJ1-4, with D possibly being TRBD1 (5 bases). Germline V gene sequence: CDR1 KGHSH, CDR2 LQKENI. CDR3 length: 13 amino acids. V lost 7 bases, J lost 8 bases, and 14 bases lay in between. The CDR3 coding sequence is TGTGCCAGCTACAGGAGCTTGAACGAAAAACTGTTTTTT. It translates to CASYRSLNEKLFF. Full variable domain (rest looked up from reference TRBV18 and TRBJ1-4): NAGVMQNPRHLVRRRGQEARLRCSPMKGHSHVYWYRQLPEEGLKFMVYLQKENIIDESGMPKERFSAEFPKEGPSILRIQQVVRGDSAAYFCASYRSLNEKLFFGSGTQLSVL.

This clone was detected a few times. This chain links TRBV9 with TRBJ2-3, with D maybe TRBD1 (6 bases). The CDR3 is 16 residues long. Trimming took off 4 bases at V and 2 bases at J, with 17 bases between the two ends. In germline, CDR1 is SGDLS, CDR2 YYNGEE. CDR3 sequence reads: CASSLGAGVYTDTQYF. CDR3 nucleotide sequence: TGTGCCAGCAGCCTGGGGGCAGGGGTTTACACAGATACGCAGTATTTT. Drawing the rest from reference TRBV9 and TRBJ2-3, the complete variable domain is DSGVTQTPKHLITATGQRVTLRCSPRSGDLSVYWYQQSLDQGLQFLIQYYNGEERAKGNILERFSAQQFPDLHSELNLSSLELGDSALYFCASSLGAGVYTDTQYFGPGTRLTVL.

CDR3 sequence: CASSQDGRSSDVEYF. CDR3 DNA: TGCGCCAGCAGCCAAGACGGGAGGAGTAGTGATGTGGAGTATTTT. The rearrangement links TRBV4-3 to TRBJ2-3; 7 bases map to TRBD2. Germline V CDR1 and CDR2: LGHNA, YSLEER. The CDR3 totals 15 residues. Trimming at V came to 0 bases and at J to 13 bases, leaving 13 bases not matched to a gene.

The chain uses TRBV28 and TRBJ2-7, with TRBD1 as a possible D gene (6 bases). The CDR3 covers 14 residues. The ends were cut back, 3 bases at V and 0 bases at J, with 9 bases in the middle. Germline loops: CDR1 MDHEN, CDR2 SYDVKM. The CDR3 here is CASSFRDISYEQYF. CDR3 bases: TGTGCCAGCAGTTTCCGGGACATCTCCTACGAGCAGTACTTC.

The chain carries TRBV19 and TRBJ1-1; the D is unclear. The germline V gene encodes CDR1 LNHDA and CDR2 SQIVND (reference sequence). The V end was cut by 6 bases, the J end by 4 bases, with 12 bases between. CDR3 size: 13 residues. CDR3: CASSLSPRTEAFF. CDR3 in DNA: TGTGCCAGTAGCCTTAGTCCACGCACTGAAGCTTTCTTT.

This chain uses TRBV27 with TRBJ1-4; D is perhaps TRBD1 (5 bases). The V and J ends lost 6 bases and 0 bases respectively, with 11 bases between them. Germline CDR1 and CDR2: MNHEY and SMNVEV (reference sequence). This CDR3 comprises 15 residues. CDR3 DNA: TGTGCCAGCAGCGTTTCACAGGCAACTAATGAAAAACTGTTTTTT. Translation: CASSVSQATNEKLFF.

The gene calls are TRBV2 and TRBJ1-3, with D unresolved. This CDR3 has 16 residues. V gave up 7 bases and J gave up 4 bases, with 20 bases separating them. The V gene's germline CDR1 is SNHLY and CDR2 FYNNEI. CDR3 amino acids: CASMIDAGAWGNTIYF. The CDR3 DNA reads as TGTGCCAGCATGATCGATGCGGGCGCCTGGGGAAACACCATATATTTT.

V usage is TRBV2 and J usage is TRBJ1-5, with D unclear. The CDR3 consists of 17 residues. Germline CDR1 SNHLY, CDR2 FYNNEI. Trimming pared 8 bases from V and 0 bases from J, leaving 20 bases between. In nucleotides, the CDR3 is TGTGCCAGCCAGAAGGAGGGTTTGCTGTATAGCAATCAGCCCCAGCATTTT. As protein: CASQKEGLLYSNQPQHF.

The rearrangement links TRBV2 to TRBJ1-6; unclear D gene. The CDR3 loop spans 12 amino acids. Trimming removed 6 bases at V and 10 bases at J, with 10 bases between. Germline CDR1 reads SNHLY; CDR2 reads FYNNEI. This chain's CDR3 is CASRSTGSPLHF. Written as DNA, the CDR3 is TGTGCCAGCAGGTCCACGGGATCACCCCTCCACTTT.

The gene calls are TRBV9 and TRBJ1-1; 7 bases are a match to TRBD1. This CDR3 is built from 14 residues. The germline gives CDR1 SGDLS, CDR2 YYNGEE. Losses at the gene ends were 4 bases for V and 2 bases for J; bases not matched to a gene: 5. In DNA form, the CDR3 reads TGTGCCAGCAGCTTCGGGACAGCAAACACTGAAGCTTTCTTT. This gives the protein CASSFGTANTEAFF.

The V and J genes are TRBV3-1 (or the pseudogene TRBV3-2) and TRBJ2-2, with D perhaps TRBD2 (5 bases). Trimming shortened V by 1 base and J by 9 bases, and 24 bases separated the two germline ends. The CDR3 sequence is 18 residues long. Germline V gene data show CDR1 as LGHDT and CDR2 as YNNKEL (reference sequence). The DNA for the CDR3 is TGTGCCAGCAGCCAAGGTTTAGCGATCCTCGCGACGGTCCGGGAGCTGTTTTTT. Protein product: CASSQGLAILATVRELFF.